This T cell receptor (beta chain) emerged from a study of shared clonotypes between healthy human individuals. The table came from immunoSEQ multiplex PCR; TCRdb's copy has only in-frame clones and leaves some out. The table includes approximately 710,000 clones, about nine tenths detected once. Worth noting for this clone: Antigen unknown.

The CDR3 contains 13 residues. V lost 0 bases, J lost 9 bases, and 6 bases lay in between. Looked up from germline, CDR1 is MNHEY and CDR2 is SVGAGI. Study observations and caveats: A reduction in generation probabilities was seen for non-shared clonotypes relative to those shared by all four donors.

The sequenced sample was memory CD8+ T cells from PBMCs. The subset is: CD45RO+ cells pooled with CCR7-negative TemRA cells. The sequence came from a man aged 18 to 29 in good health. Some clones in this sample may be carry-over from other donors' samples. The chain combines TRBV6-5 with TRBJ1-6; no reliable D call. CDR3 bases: TGTGCCAGCAGTTACTCGGAGCCTTCACCCCTCCACTTT. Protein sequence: CASSYSEPSPLHF.